The subject of this entry is one T cell receptor (beta chain). Other DNA sequences within the sample encode an identical CDR3. Over several immunoSEQ plates, each subset's genomic DNA was distributed in even portions. The protocol was immunoSEQ multiplex PCR, while the TCRdb copy is restricted to in-frame clones and leaves out a portion. The sample carries fewer than 3 million clones, approximately 90% recorded once. This sample was included in a study of shared clonotypes between healthy human individuals. About the study: The plates for each donor numbered three CD4 naive, three CD4 memory, two CD8 naive and one CD8 memory.

The donor cohort consisted entirely of Caucasian adults residing in Nashville, Tennessee. CDR1 is MDHEN and CDR2 is SYDVKM in the germline V gene. The CDR3 loop spans 12 amino acids. Deletions cut 8 bases from V and 2 bases from J, with 7 bases between. This chain uses TRBV28 with TRBJ1-5; no reliable D call. The sample comprised naive CD4+ T cells from PBMCs. Subset given: CD45RA+ positively selected. The sequence was obtained from a young man in good health. Some clones in this sample may be carry-over from other donors' samples. CDR3 sequence: CASGSGNQPQHF. The CDR3, as DNA: TGTGCCAGCGGGTCGGGCAATCAGCCCCAGCATTTT.